Listed below are T cell receptor beta chains from one sample, sequenced in a study of vaccination and CD4 T cells after COVID-19. MiXCR was run by TCRdb on the PCR reads, yielding one entry per CDR3 protein. The sample yields about 19,000 distinct CDR3 sequences, 56% seen once. No cognate antigen is known for these TCRs. The sample comprised CD4+ T cells from blood, cultured in vitro. These receptors originate from a human donor who had recovered from COVID-19. The CDR3 runs from the conserved cysteine through the conserved F or W. D genes are given only for firm matches. Expanded clones get a size class; other rows say once, few or many, or leave the size out.

few,NA,TRBJ1-1,TRBV6-1,TGTGCCAGCAGTGAAGCGCTTGGGGGGGCGCGTCCTGAAGCTTTCTTT,CASSEALGGARPEAFF
NA,TRBD1,TRBJ1-2,TRBV7-3,TGTGCCAGCAACCCCTCGACAGGGACCAGTGGCTACACCTTC,CASNPSTGTSGYTF
NA,NA,TRBJ1-3,TRBV11-2,TGTGCCAGCAGCGGAAATAATGGAAACACCATATATTTT,CASSGNNGNTIYF
NA,NA,TRBJ2-5,TRBV2,TGTGCCAGCAGCTGGGGTCAAGAGACCCAGTACTTC,CASSWGQETQYF
few,NA,TRBJ1-5,TRBV19,TGTGCCAGTAGTACCTTCGATCAGCCCCAGCATTTT,CASSTFDQPQHF
NA,NA,TRBJ2-7,TRBV11-1,TGTGCCAGCAGCTTAGCGGCAGGGTTCGAGCAGTACTTC,CASSLAAGFEQYF
once,NA,TRBJ1-1,TRBV10-3,TGTGCCATCAACCCGACAAGGAACACTGAAGCTTTCTTT,CAINPTRNTEAFF
few,TRBD1,TRBJ1-6,TRBV11-1,TGTGCCAGCAGAGCCGGGACAGTCAATTCACCCCTCCACTTT,CASRAGTVNSPLHF
NA,NA,TRBJ2-2,TRBV7-3,TGTGCCAGCAGCCCCCCGGACCGAGGGGCCGGGGAGCTGTTTTTT,CASSPPDRGAGELFF
few,NA,TRBJ2-3,TRBV7-2,TGTGCCAGCAGCTCCTCTCCCAGCGGGCGAGGGACAGATACGCAGTATTTT,CASSSSPSGRGTDTQYF
NA,NA,TRBJ1-2,TRBV6-1,TGTGCCAGCAGTCAAACCCTTCCGGCCGGACCTAACTATGGCTACACCTTC,CASSQTLPAGPNYGYTF
few,TRBD2,TRBJ2-3,TRBV20-1,TGCAGTGCTAGAGCTAGCGGGAGAGATACGCAGTATTTT,CSARASGRDTQYF
NA,TRBD1,TRBJ1-2,TRBV7-8,TGTGCCAGCAACGACATGGCGGGACAGGACTATGGCTACACCTTC,CASNDMAGQDYGYTF
NA,NA,TRBJ2-2,TRBV27,TGTGCCAGCAAGGTGCGGCGTAACACCGGGGAGCTGTTTTTT,CASKVRRNTGELFF
NA,NA,TRBJ1-2,TRBV25-1,TGTGCCAGCAGTGTAGGGACCGGCTATGGCTACACCTTC,CASSVGTGYGYTF
NA,NA,TRBJ1-1,TRBV11-2,TGTGCCAGCAGCTTATTGGTTCTGAACACTGAAGCTTTCTTT,CASSLLVLNTEAFF
NA,TRBD2,TRBJ2-1,TRBV6-2/TRBV6-3,TGTGCCAGCCGAGATAGCGGGGACAATGAGCAGTTCTTC,CASRDSGDNEQFF
NA,TRBD1,TRBJ2-3,TRBV7-3,TGTGCCAGCAGCCAGGGGGAAGCAGATACGCAGTATTTT,CASSQGEADTQYF
few,NA,TRBJ1-2,TRBV19,TGTGCCAGTAGTCTTAATCGCAGGGAGGCCGGCTACACCTTC,CASSLNRREAGYTF
few,NA,TRBJ1-5,TRBV20-1,TGCAGTGCTAGGGGGTTAGGGCAGAGCACCTTTCAGCCCCAGCATTTT,CSARGLGQSTFQPQHF
few,TRBD1,TRBJ1-2,TRBV5-4,TGTGCCAGCAGCTTGGGACAGGGTTTCAACTATGGCTACACCTTC,CASSLGQGFNYGYTF
NA,TRBD1,TRBJ1-6,TRBV6-1,TGTGCCAGCAGGCGGACAGGGGAGAATTCACCCCTCCACTTT,CASRRTGENSPLHF
NA,TRBD2,TRBJ2-7,TRBV11-2,TGTGCCAGCAGATCCCCTCGGACTAGCGGTCCCTACGAGCAGTACTTC,CASRSPRTSGPYEQYF
NA,NA,TRBJ2-6,TRBV6-2/TRBV6-3,TGTGCCAGCAGTTACGCAGGTCCATTATCTGGGGCCAACGTCCTGACTTTC,CASSYAGPLSGANVLTF
NA,NA,TRBJ2-2,TRBV20-1,TGCAGTGCTTCGAGGGCAGTGGGGGAGCTGTTTTTT,CSASRAVGELFF
NA,NA,TRBJ2-2,TRBV11-2,TGTGCCAGCAGCTTAGAGGTTAGCACCGGGGAGCTGTTTTTT,CASSLEVSTGELFF
few,NA,TRBJ1-5,TRBV10-3,TGTGCCATCAGTGAGGTGCGGGGGGCTGGCAATCAGCCCCAGCATTTT,CAISEVRGAGNQPQHF
few,NA,TRBJ2-3,TRBV24-1,TGTGCCACCAGCAGCACAGATACGCAGTATTTT,CATSSTDTQYF
NA,NA,TRBJ2-5,TRBV19,TGTGCCCTTCTGAGGGGGGGAGGGCAAGAGACCCAGTACTTC,CALLRGGGQETQYF
NA,NA,TRBJ2-1,TRBV10-2,TGCGCCAGCAGAGGCAGCTCCTACAATGAGCAGTTCTTC,CASRGSSYNEQFF
NA,TRBD1,TRBJ2-5,TRBV7-3,TGTGCCAGCAGCCGGGACAGGGGTGAAGAGACCCAGTACTTC,CASSRDRGEETQYF
few,NA,TRBJ1-2,TRBV5-5,TGTGCCAGCAGCTTCGGATGGGGGGTCCGGTATGGCTACACCTTC,CASSFGWGVRYGYTF
NA,TRBD2,TRBJ2-1,TRBV7-2,TGTGCCAGCAGGGCACCGGGACTAGGGGGAAGCAATGAGCAGTTCTTC,CASRAPGLGGSNEQFF
NA,NA,TRBJ1-1,TRBV6-1,TGTGCCAGCAGTGAAGCGCTTCTTGCGGACTTGAACACTGAAGCTTTCTTT,CASSEALLADLNTEAFF
NA,NA,TRBJ1-4,TRBV20-1,TGCAGTGCTAGTGGGGCGGGGGTCGAAAAACTGTTTTTT,CSASGAGVEKLFF
NA,TRBD1,TRBJ2-1,TRBV19,TGTGCCACCTTAAGCAGGGACAGGGTCAGCGATGAGCAGTTCTTC,CATLSRDRVSDEQFF
NA,NA,TRBJ1-2,TRBV11-2,TGTGCCAGCAGCCCCTGGGGCAGAGAGAACTATGGCTACACCTTC,CASSPWGRENYGYTF
NA,TRBD2,TRBJ2-7,TRBV6-2/TRBV6-3,TGTGCCAGCAGTTACAGTATCCGGGGGACTAGCGGGCCCAGCTCCTACGAGCAGTACTTC,CASSYSIRGTSGPSSYEQYF
NA,NA,TRBJ1-5,TRBV12-3/TRBV12-4,TGTGCCAGCAGTTTCGGACTGCTCAATCAGCCCCAGCATTTT,CASSFGLLNQPQHF
NA,NA,TRBJ2-5,TRBV5-1,TGCGCCAGCCAATCTGGGGGGAATCAAGAGACCCAGTACTTC,CASQSGGNQETQYF
few,NA,TRBJ1-1,TRBV7-9,TGTGCCAGCAGCATATGGGTCACTGAAGCTTTCTTT,CASSIWVTEAFF
few,TRBD1,TRBJ1-2,TRBV7-9,TGTGCCAGCTCTAGTCCCGGGACAGTATATGGCTACACCTTC,CASSSPGTVYGYTF
NA,NA,TRBJ2-3,TRBV11-2,TGTGCCAGCAGCCTCCACAGTCGCGATACGCAGTATTTT,CASSLHSRDTQYF
few,NA,TRBJ2-7,TRBV6-5,TGTGCCAGCAGTTACTATCCACAGGGAATTAATAGAGCCTACGAGCAGTACTTC,CASSYYPQGINRAYEQYF
NA,NA,TRBJ2-7,TRBV7-2,TGTGCCAGCAGCTTTTACGGGAGAGGCGCCTACGAGCAGTACTTC,CASSFYGRGAYEQYF
NA,NA,TRBJ1-1,TRBV3-1,TGTGCCAGCAGCCAAGACCCGGGAGCTTTCTTT,CASSQDPGAFF
NA,NA,TRBJ1-4,TRBV28,TGTGCCAGCAGGCGGAGAATCCGGGACCCCGTAAAACTGTTTTTT,CASRRRIRDPVKLFF
NA,NA,TRBJ2-2,TRBV9,TGTGCCAGCAGCGTAAGGGGCGCGAACACCGGGGAGCTGTTTTTT,CASSVRGANTGELFF
few,NA,TRBJ1-1,TRBV19,TGTGCCAGTAGTATCCAGGCCCTAAACACTGAAGCTTTCTTT,CASSIQALNTEAFF
once,NA,TRBJ1-5,TRBV18,TGTGCCAGCTCACCGGGGGTCGGAAATCAGCCCCAGCATTTT,CASSPGVGNQPQHF
NA,TRBD1,TRBJ1-2,TRBV12-3/TRBV12-4,TGTGCCAGCAGAAGACAGGGGGCGAACTATGGCTACACCTTC,CASRRQGANYGYTF
few,NA,TRBJ2-1,TRBV20-1,TGCAGTGCTAGACCTAACAATGAGCAGTTCTTC,CSARPNNEQFF
NA,TRBD1,TRBJ1-5,TRBV20-1,TGCAGTGCTCGAACCCCAGGGGGAGGTGGCAATCAGCCCCAGCATTTT,CSARTPGGGGNQPQHF
once,NA,TRBJ1-2,TRBV18,TGTGCCAGCTCACCGTTCTCCTCAGAATCCCTAGATGGCTACACCTTC,CASSPFSSESLDGYTF
few,NA,TRBJ1-2,TRBV11-2,TGTGCCAGCAGCCCGGGTGGGGGGAACTATGGCTACACCTTC,CASSPGGGNYGYTF
NA,TRBD1,TRBJ1-2,TRBV6-1,TGTGCCAGCAGTGAGCGACAGGGCCGGGATGGCTACACCTTC,CASSERQGRDGYTF
NA,NA,TRBJ1-2,TRBV14,TGTGCCAGCAGCCAAGGGGGAACTGGACGGCGGCGTTCCTATGGCTACACCTTC,CASSQGGTGRRRSYGYTF
NA,NA,TRBJ2-5,TRBV10-2,TGCGCCAGCAGATTTACCTTTGGAGGGGAGACCCAGTACTTC,CASRFTFGGETQYF
NA,TRBD1,TRBJ1-6,TRBV10-3,TGTGCCATCAGTCTCGGGACAGGGGTATCACCCCTCCACTTT,CAISLGTGVSPLHF
NA,NA,TRBJ1-2,TRBV30,TGTGCCTGGAGCCGGGCGACTACTAACTATGGCTACACCTTC,CAWSRATTNYGYTF